These 30 T cell receptor beta chains were all obtained from the same sample, sequenced in a study of CXCR3-negative and CXCR3-positive naive CD8 T cells. General study results and limits: CXCR3-positive naive cells had more hydrophobic TRB CDR3s than CXCR3-negative naive cells.

UMI-tagged TRB cDNA libraries were built via 5' RACE. One entry per CDR3 protein, without DNA, is what TCRdb gives after re-calling the 5' RACE reads. The table lists 100,000 or so distinct CDR3 sequences, with about 0.35% in the top ten. Antigen specificity for these receptors is unknown. Sequencing was done on a sample of naive CXCR3+ CD8+ T cells from blood. Subset indicated: CD45RO-CCR7+CD27+CD95- naive CD8+ T cells expressing CXCR3 (TNR3+). Every receptor here comes from a human donor in good health. Some clones in this sample may be carry-over from other donors' samples.

V is TRBV29-1 and J is TRBJ2-3; TCRdb reports TRBD2, a call that lacks DNA to check it against. Germline V gene data show CDR1 as SQVTM and CDR2 as ANQGSEA. This CDR3 has 15 residues. The CDR3 loop is CSVTKLADHTDTQYF.

V gene TRBV20-1 combines with J gene TRBJ1-1; the TRBD1 assignment by TCRdb is unverifiable without DNA. Germline CDR1 DFQATT, CDR2 SNEGSKA (reference sequence). CDR3 length: 15 amino acids. Here the CDR3 reads CSARDRGQGNTEAFF.

The rearrangement joins TRBV7-9 to TRBJ2-1; there is no DNA to check the TCRdb D call of TRBD2. Germline CDR1 is SEHNR and CDR2 is FQNEAQ (reference sequence). This CDR3 comprises 15 residues. The CDR3 protein is CASSPLLLGKNEQFF.

The genes are TRBV12-3 or TRBV12-4 and TRBJ2-3; the TCRdb call, TRBD2, lacks DNA for checking. The CDR3 is 16 amino acids. CDR3 sequence: CASGFEGGGVADTQYF.

The V call is TRBV10-3, the J call TRBJ2-7; TCRdb outputs TRBD1, but without DNA this stays unchecked. Germline V gives CDR1 ENHRY, CDR2 SYGVKD. The CDR3 spans 15 residues. The CDR3 is CAASGGDSPSYEQYF.

Here the CDR3 reads CATSPRSTGGVYTF. The chain carries TRBV15 and TRBJ1-2. Per the germline V gene, CDR1 is LNHNV and CDR2 is YYDKDF (reference sequence). The CDR3 sequence is 14 residues long.

V and J are TRBV27 and TRBJ1-4; lacking DNA, the TRBD1 call made by TCRdb goes unchecked. The germline V gene has CDR1 MNHEY and CDR2 SMNVEV (reference sequence). The CDR3 runs 16 residues. The CDR3: CASSRVLGPGNEKLFF. The entire variable domain, with the rest obtained from reference TRBV27 and TRBJ1-4, is as follows: EAQVTQNPRYLITVTGKKLTVTCSQNMNHEYMSWYRQDPGLGLRQIYYSMNVEVTDKGDVPEGYKVSRKEKRNFPLILESPSPNQTSLYFCASSRVLGPGNEKLFFGSGTQLSVL.

The chain combines TRBV11-2 with TRBJ2-3; TCRdb returns TRBD2, unconfirmable since there is no DNA. The CDR3 is 17 residues long. Germline loops: CDR1 SGHAT, CDR2 FQNNGV. The CDR3 protein is CASSLGVAGGEADTQYF.

This sequence joins TRBV10-3 and TRBJ2-2; without DNA, the TCRdb call of TRBD1 cannot be checked. CDR1 ENHRY and CDR2 SYGVKD come from the germline V gene. This CDR3 is 16 amino acids long. The CDR3 sequence is CAISDMDRVNTGELFF.

The chain employs TRBV3-1 and TRBJ2-2; there is no DNA to check the TCRdb D call of TRBD1. There are 20 residues in the CDR3. Germline CDR1 reads LGHDT; CDR2 reads YNNKEL (reference sequence). The CDR3 sequence: CASSQDGGLWTGTNTGELFF.

The J gene is TRBJ2-5, the V gene TRBV13; TCRdb reports TRBD2, a call that lacks DNA to check it against. This CDR3 contains 15 residues. Germline-derived CDR1 and CDR2 are PRHDT and FYEKMQ (reference sequence). The CDR3 loop is CASTVFGGQQETQYF. The complete variable domain, with remaining parts taken from reference TRBV13 and TRBJ2-5, reads AAGVIQSPRHLIKEKRETATLKCYPIPRHDTVYWYQQGPGQDPQFLISFYEKMQSDKGSIPDRFSAQQFSDYHSELNMSSLELGDSALYFCASTVFGGQQETQYFGPGTRLLVL.

The gene calls are TRBV29-1 and TRBJ1-1; TCRdb's D gene call, TRBD1, goes unchecked for lack of DNA. CDR1 and CDR2 from the germline V gene are SQVTM and ANQGSEA. The CDR3 length is 12 residues. The CDR3 spells CSAEQGRTEAFF. The full variable domain, its missing parts supplied by reference TRBV29-1 and TRBJ1-1, is SAVISQKPSRDICQRGTSLTIQCQVDSQVTMMFWYRQQPGQSLTLIATANQGSEATYESGFVIDKFPISRPNLTFSTLTVSNMSPEDSSIYLCSAEQGRTEAFFGQGTRLTVV.

The rearrangement uses TRBV7-9 and TRBJ1-1; with no DNA, the TCRdb D assignment of TRBD1 cannot be verified. Germline loops: CDR1 SEHNR, CDR2 FQNEAQ (reference sequence). CDR3 length: 14 residues. This CDR3 is CASSWGDMNTEAFF.

V usage is TRBV29-1 and J usage is TRBJ2-7. The CDR3 totals 11 residues. From germline, CDR1 is SQVTM and CDR2 ANQGSEA. CDR3 sequence reads: CSVEDLGEQYF.

J is TRBJ2-1 and V is TRBV6-5; TCRdb returns TRBD1, unconfirmable since there is no DNA. Per the germline V gene, CDR1 is MNHEY and CDR2 is SVGAGI. The CDR3 loop spans 14 amino acids. CDR3 region: CASSPLMGDNEQFF.

The rearrangement links TRBV5-1 to TRBJ1-2. CDR1 and CDR2 (germline): SGHRS, YFSETQ. This CDR3 comprises 13 residues. This CDR3 reads CASSLDRGAGYTF.

The chain is built from TRBV10-3 and TRBJ2-7; TCRdb designates TRBD2, a call that cannot be tested without DNA. This CDR3 is 15 amino acids long. CDR1 and CDR2 from the germline V gene are ENHRY and SYGVKD. CDR3: CAISESPSGSYEQYF.

The chain recombines TRBV29-1 with TRBJ1-3; lacking DNA, the TRBD1 call made by TCRdb goes unchecked. CDR3 length equals 15 residues. Germline V gene sequence: CDR1 SQVTM, CDR2 ANQGSEA. This CDR3 is CSVEGTSSSGNTIYF.

The chain has TRBV9 and TRBJ2-7; TCRdb indicates TRBD1, and absent DNA this call remains unverified. Germline V gene sequence: CDR1 SGDLS, CDR2 YYNGEE. The CDR3 is 15 amino acids. The CDR3: CASSVSPGGAYEQYF.

This chain connects TRBV7-2 to TRBJ2-7; the D call of TRBD1 rests on TCRdb alone, since no DNA is present to check it. The CDR3 is 13 residues long. Germline lookup yields CDR1 SGHTA and CDR2 FQGNSA. The chain's CDR3 is CASNGGWNSEQYF.

The chain carries TRBV20-1 and TRBJ2-1; as DNA is missing, the TRBD1 call by TCRdb cannot be tested. CDR3 length equals 16 residues. The germline V gene has CDR1 DFQATT and CDR2 SNEGSKA (reference sequence). CDR3: CSARATGEPSYNEQFF.

The gene calls are TRBV25-1 and TRBJ2-7; TCRdb selects TRBD1, and the lack of DNA leaves this call unchecked. The CDR3 extends over 14 amino acids. The V gene's germline CDR1 is MGHDK and CDR2 SYGVNS. Here the CDR3 reads CASSQTGISYEQYF.

V gene TRBV19 combines with J gene TRBJ1-1. CDR1 LNHDA and CDR2 SQIVND come from the germline V gene (reference sequence). The CDR3 extends over 14 amino acids. The chain's CDR3 is CASSSRNPNTEAFF.

The chain carries TRBV5-1 and TRBJ2-2. The CDR3 is made up of 16 amino acids. CDR1 is SGHRS, CDR2 YFSETQ, per germline. CDR3 in amino acids: CASRYGLFANTGELFF. Full variable domain (outside the CDR3, taken from reference TRBV5-1 and TRBJ2-2): KAGVTQTPRYLIKTRGQQVTLSCSPISGHRSVSWYQQTPGQGLQFLFEYFSETQRNKGNFPGRFSGRQFSNSRSEMNVSTLELGDSALYLCASRYGLFANTGELFFGEGSRLTVL.

J is TRBJ2-5 and V is TRBV5-1; TCRdb lists TRBD1, though no DNA is available to test this call. The CDR3 runs to 15 residues. The V gene's germline CDR1 is SGHRS and CDR2 YFSETQ. The CDR3 sequence: CASSLPGMNQETQYF.

V is TRBV20-1 and J is TRBJ2-7; TCRdb selects TRBD1, and the lack of DNA leaves this call unchecked. This CDR3 has 13 amino acids. In germline, CDR1 is DFQATT, CDR2 SNEGSKA (reference sequence). The CDR3 sequence: CSAGQGESYEQYF.

This chain uses TRBV19 with TRBJ2-2; TCRdb calls TRBD2, which cannot be checked without DNA. This CDR3 region has 15 residues. Per germline, CDR1 LNHDA and CDR2 SQIVND (reference sequence). CDR3 sequence: CASSMGLQNTGELFF.

The rearrangement uses TRBV15 and TRBJ2-2. The CDR3 extends over 13 amino acids. Per the germline V gene, CDR1 is LNHNV and CDR2 is YYDKDF (reference sequence). The CDR3 sequence: CATSRDIRRELFF. The full variable domain, with the rest looked up from reference TRBV15 and TRBJ2-2, is DAMVIQNPRYQVTQFGKPVTLSCSQTLNHNVMYWYQQKSSQAPKLLFHYYDKDFNNEADTPDNFQSRRPNTSFCFLDIRSPGLGDTAMYLCATSRDIRRELFFGEGSRLTVL.

The chain employs TRBV29-1 and TRBJ2-7. Germline V gives CDR1 SQVTM, CDR2 ANQGSEA. The CDR3 length is 12 residues. The chain's CDR3 is CSVELSGYEQYF.

The genes are TRBV7-3 and TRBJ1-1; checking the TCRdb D call of TRBD1 is not possible without DNA. Germline V gene data show CDR1 as SGHTA and CDR2 as FQGTGA. CDR3 length: 15 residues. CDR3 protein: CASSLDPGGNTEAFF.